Following are 24 T cell receptor beta chains from one sample sequenced in a study of regulatory T cells in long-lasting Graves disease. As for time point: newly diagnosed GD, antithyroid drugs for less than 3 months. PBMC-extracted RNA yielded the TCR library. Assembly of TCR beta libraries relied on iRepertoire HTBI primers together with Arm-PCR of CDR3 regions. TCRdb analysed the multiplex PCR reads with MiXCR anew, one entry per CDR3 protein. Of some 350,000 distinct CDR3 sequences in the sample, 16% were seen once. Another study also made use of these data, one on T cells in Graves' hyperthyroidism and ophthalmopathy.

The specimen comprised peripheral blood mononuclear cells (PBMCs), sampled at new diagnosis, from a patient treated with antithyroid drugs. These receptors all stem from a woman aged 18-29 years with Graves disease.

The chain joins TRBV6-1 to TRBJ1-3; unclear D gene. The V gene lost 5 bases and the J gene lost 4 bases, with 15 bases spanning the gap. The CDR3 length is 15 residues. In germline, CDR1 is MNHNS, CDR2 SASEGT. CDR3 DNA: TGTGCCAGCAGTACCGGACGGATTTCCGGAAACACCATATATTTT. It translates to CASSTGRISGNTIYF.

Details on this clonotype: At one boundary the junction diverges from the germline segment, which might be a read error. The rearrangement links TRBV7-7 to TRBJ2-7, with 10 bases aligning to TRBD2. Germline CDR1 and CDR2: SSHAT and FNYEAQ (reference sequence). This CDR3 spans 14 amino acids. CDR3 loop: CASSRTSGDYEQYF. The CDR3 nucleotides are TGTGCTAGCAGCCGGACTAGCGGAGATTACGAGCAGTACTTC.

In this sample, this clonotype turned up many times. The rearrangement links TRBV5-6 to TRBJ1-4; TRBD1 aligns across 8 bases. Germline CDR1 and CDR2: SGHDT and YYEEEE. The CDR3 is 15 amino acids. V shed 5 bases and J 5 bases; nucleotides not matched to a gene: 8. CDR3 in DNA: TGTGCCAGCAGACGGTGGACAGGGCGGAATGAAAAACTGTTTTTT. As protein: CASRRWTGRNEKLFF.

At least ten counts were recorded for this clonotype. The CDR3 here is CSVSGTGMVEQYF. In DNA form, the CDR3 reads TGCAGCGTCTCCGGGACAGGGATGGTCGAGCAGTACTTC. The chain has TRBV29-1 and TRBJ2-7, with 9 bases aligning to TRBD1. The V and J ends lost 6 bases and 6 bases, in that order; junction bases with no gene match: 9. The germline CDR1 and CDR2 sequences are SQVTM and ANQGSEA. The CDR3 sequence is 13 residues long.

The V and J genes are TRBV4-2 and TRBJ2-1, with D possibly matching TRBD1 (5 bases). This CDR3 is built from 13 residues. V was clipped by 1 base and J by 13 bases, with 14 bases between them. Germline loops: CDR1 LGHNA, CDR2 YNFKEQ. The chain's CDR3 is CASSQAVGAPQFF. The CDR3 region has the DNA TGTGCCAGCAGCCAAGCGGTTGGGGCTCCCCAGTTCTTC.

The J gene is TRBJ2-3, the V gene TRBV7-9; no definite D call. Germline CDR1 reads SEHNR; CDR2 reads FQNEAQ (reference sequence). The CDR3 loop spans 14 amino acids. V lost 3 bases and J 2 bases, leaving 9 bases between the germline ends. This CDR3 is CASSFLGITDTQYF. For the CDR3, the DNA is TGTGCCAGCAGCTTTCTAGGAATCACAGATACGCAGTATTTT.

This clonotype has at least ten counts. V usage is TRBV2 and J usage is TRBJ1-5, with D uncertain. Germline CDR1 reads SNHLY; CDR2 reads FYNNEI. Trimming shortened V by 8 bases and J by 6 bases, and 14 bases separated the two germline ends. The CDR3 loop spans 13 amino acids. The CDR3 reads CASSDRLSQPQHF. CDR3 in DNA: TGTGCCAGCTCGGATCGGTTGAGTCAGCCCCAGCATTTT.

This clonotype was counted between two and nine times. This chain links TRBV6-2 or TRBV6-3 with TRBJ1-4, with D unclear. This CDR3 comprises 17 residues. Germline V gene sequence: CDR1 MNHEY, CDR2 SVGEGT. Trimming removed 5 bases at V and 1 base at J, with 17 bases between. The CDR3 DNA reads as TGTGCCAGCAGTGAAGTTCGTTGGGCGGAAACTAATGAAAAACTGTTTTTT. Translation gives CASSEVRWAETNEKLFF.

This clonotype was detected many times. The chain has TRBV11-2 and TRBJ2-7, with D maybe TRBD1 (6 bases). This CDR3 has 16 amino acids. V lost 5 bases and J 3 bases, leaving 20 bases between the germline ends. From germline, CDR1 is SGHAT and CDR2 FQNNGV. The DNA of the CDR3 is TGTGCCAGCAGCCAAGGAACAGGGTCGCTCATCTACGAGCAGTACTTC. Its protein product is CASSQGTGSLIYEQYF.

The rearrangement joins TRBV5-4 to TRBJ2-1, with 8 bases fitting TRBD1. The DNA end lines up better with TRBJ2-5; the J call may be wrong. Germline values: CDR1 SGHNT, CDR2 YYREEE (reference sequence). CDR3 length: 14 residues. DNA of the CDR3: TGTGCCAGCCTACGTGGACAGGGCGAAGAGACCCAGTACTTC. Its translation is CASLRGQGEETQYF.

Many counts were recorded for this clonotype. One junction end disagrees with the germline gene, perhaps due to a read error. The rearrangement uses TRBV12-3 or TRBV12-4 and TRBJ2-7, with D perhaps matching TRBD1 or TRBD2 (5 bases each). The CDR3 is 15 residues long. The CDR3 loop is CASSLEGAGAYEQYF. The CDR3 nucleotides read TGTGCCAGCAGCTTAGAAGGGGCGGGTGCCTACGAGCAGTACTTC.

This clonotype was recorded many times. This chain links TRBV2 with TRBJ1-1; unclear D gene. The length of the CDR3 is 13 residues. V was clipped by 0 bases and J by 3 bases, with 5 bases between them. Germline V gene sequence: CDR1 SNHLY, CDR2 FYNNEI. The chain's CDR3 is CASSEARDTEAFF. CDR3 sequence (DNA): TGTGCCAGCAGTGAAGCGAGAGACACTGAAGCTTTCTTT.

This clonotype has more than one count but fewer than ten. The rearrangement links TRBV6-2 or TRBV6-3 to TRBJ2-1; 10 bases map to TRBD2. This CDR3 has 16 residues. CDR1 is MNHEY, CDR2 SVGEGT, per germline. The J segment lost 8 bases and the V segment lost 5 bases, leaving 12 bases of the junction unmatched. The CDR3 loop is CASSEESGRAAYEQFF. The CDR3 DNA is TGTGCCAGCAGTGAAGAAAGCGGGAGGGCAGCGTATGAGCAGTTCTTC.

This clonotype has a count of ten or more. V gene TRBV12-3 or TRBV12-4 combines with J gene TRBJ2-5; a weak D match, TRBD1 (6 bases). The CDR3 contains 13 residues. The ends were cut back, 5 bases at V and 4 bases at J, with 11 bases in the middle. CDR3 bases: TGTGCCAGCAGTCTCGGACAGCCAGAGACCCAGTACTTC. It codes for CASSLGQPETQYF.

Ten or more counts support this clonotype. The V gene is TRBV20-1, the J gene TRBJ2-3; 9 bases are shared with TRBD2. The V gene end was trimmed by 0 bases and the J gene end by 5 bases; junction bases not matched to a gene: 6. Germline values: CDR1 DFQATT, CDR2 SNEGSKA (reference sequence). The CDR3 is made up of 15 amino acids. The CDR3 coding sequence is TGCAGTGCTAGAGATATAGCGGGAGCTGGAGATACGCAGTATTTT. Protein sequence: CSARDIAGAGDTQYF.

V usage is TRBV19 and J usage is TRBJ2-7; no definite D call. The CDR3 is 15 amino acids. Germline V gives CDR1 LNHDA, CDR2 SQIVND (reference sequence). The V gene lost 1 base and the J gene lost 5 bases, with 15 bases spanning the gap. As DNA, the CDR3 is TGTGCCAGTAGTATAGTAACAGTCGCACGTCACGAGCAGTACTTC. It encodes CASSIVTVARHEQYF.

Ten or more counts support this clonotype. The J gene is TRBJ1-5, the V gene TRBV5-5; no reliable D call. Trimming pared 0 bases from V and 4 bases from J, leaving 11 bases between. This CDR3 region has 15 residues. Germline CDR1 and CDR2: SGHKS and YYEKEE (reference sequence). The CDR3, as DNA: TGTGCCAGCAGCTTGGTGTATGGCGGGAATCAGCCCCAGCATTTT. The encoded protein is CASSLVYGGNQPQHF.

Many counts were recorded for this clonotype. The rearrangement joins TRBV2 to TRBJ2-3, with D unclear. Germline V gives CDR1 SNHLY, CDR2 FYNNEI. This CDR3 comprises 16 residues. V shed 5 bases and J shed 3 bases, with 18 bases lying between them. CDR3 DNA sequence: TGTGCCAGCAGTTTCAGAGCCTCTGGAAGAACAGATACGCAGTATTTT. Amino acid sequence: CASSFRASGRTDTQYF.

This clonotype was recorded at least ten times. The chain joins TRBV7-3 to TRBJ2-3; 7 bases line up with TRBD2. The CDR3 has 16 amino acids. With V trimmed by 5 bases and J by 5 bases, 13 bases remained unmatched. CDR1 is SGHTA, CDR2 FQGTGA, per germline. CDR3 region: CASSPVLGGDGDTQYF. The CDR3 DNA is TGTGCCAGCAGCCCAGTTCTGGGGGGGGACGGAGATACGCAGTATTTT. The variable domain in full, with the rest retrieved from reference TRBV7-3 and TRBJ2-3, is GAGVSQTPSNKVTEKGKYVELRCDPISGHTALYWYRQSLGQGPEFLIYFQGTGAADDSGLPNDRFFAVRPEGSVSTLKIQRTERGDSAVYLCASSPVLGGDGDTQYFGPGTRLTVL.

This clonotype appeared many times. The chain recombines TRBV6-1 with TRBJ2-7, with D possibly matching TRBD1 (6 bases). The CDR3 spans 13 residues. Germline values: CDR1 MNHNS, CDR2 SASEGT. V shed 6 bases and J shed 1 base, with 10 bases lying between them. Here the CDR3 reads CASRTGQSYEQYF. CDR3 nucleotide sequence: TGTGCCAGCAGGACGGGACAATCCTACGAGCAGTACTTC.

This clonotype has a handful of counts. This sequence joins TRBV4-2 and TRBJ1-2; 7 bases align to TRBD1. The CDR3 totals 15 residues. The V gene's germline CDR1 is LGHNA and CDR2 YNFKEQ. After removal of 0 bases from V and 4 bases from J, the junction contained 5 bases not matched to a gene. The DNA for the CDR3 is TGTGCCAGCAGCCAAGAGGACAGGCGCCTCTATGGCTACACCTTC. It codes for CASSQEDRRLYGYTF.

The rearrangement joins TRBV9 to TRBJ2-7, with 11 bases aligning to TRBD2. Per germline, CDR1 SGDLS and CDR2 YYNGEE. The CDR3 spans 17 residues. V was clipped by 3 bases and J by 8 bases; unmatched bases: 16. CDR3 region: CASSAPLGSSGGDKQYF. CDR3 DNA: TGTGCCAGCAGCGCGCCCCTTGGAAGTAGCGGGGGGGACAAGCAGTACTTC.

This clonotype has a single count. A much larger clone is a single base away; this may be a read error. The V and J genes are TRBV5-1 and TRBJ2-5; D is tentatively TRBD1 or TRBD2 (5 bases each). Germline assignment: CDR1 SGHRS and CDR2 YFSETQ. V lost 4 bases and J lost 4, with 23 bases in between. This CDR3 has 17 residues. The CDR3 nucleotides read TGCGCCAGCAGCGGAGGTCATGGGGCAGCGAAGGGAGAGACCCAGTACTTC. It specifies CASSGGHGAAKGETQYF.

The V and J genes are TRBV28 and TRBJ2-2; a possible D gene is TRBD1 (5 bases). Germline V CDR1 and CDR2: MDHEN, SYDVKM. V lost 6 bases, J lost 5 bases, and 10 bases lay in between. The CDR3 contains 13 residues. DNA of the CDR3: TGTGCCAGCAGGGGCAGGGATACCGGGGAGCTGTTTTTT. Protein sequence: CASRGRDTGELFF. Variable domain in full (rest from reference TRBV28 and TRBJ2-2): DVKVTQSSRYLVKRTGEKVFLECVQDMDHENMFWYRQDPGLGLRLIYFSYDVKMKEKGDIPEGYSVSREKKERFSLILESASTNQTSMYLCASRGRDTGELFFGEGSRLTVL.